This T cell receptor (beta chain) was profiled in a study of CD8+ T cells in alopecia areata. Study-level background: Patients in the treated group were given tofacitinib by mouth, 5 to 10 mg twice a day. Dosing with tofacitinib proceeded for 6 to 18 months, followed by 6 months off drug.

This clone has more than one count but fewer than ten. The antigen is not known. It was cDNA, reverse transcribed from extracted RNA, that served as the sequencing template. This table comes from immunoSEQ multiplex PCR, and its TCRdb copy is limited to in-frame clones, with some not included. The sample has 110,000 to 150,000 clones, about 47% seen once. Overall study results and limits: Across lesional scalp, and particularly alopecia totalis/universalis, clonality surpassed that of normal scalp.

V trimming: 8 bases; J trimming: 4 bases; junction bases outside the gene matches: 1. This CDR3 has 12 residues. Germline V gene data show CDR1 as MGHDK and CDR2 as SYGVNS. The chain has TRBV25-1 and TRBJ2-1; 8 nucleotides agree with TRBD1. The TCR comes from a human donor with alopecia areata. Material: CD4+ T cells sorted from blood, obtained at week 0. The CDR3 DNA follows: TGTGCCAGCGGGGACAGGTACAATGAGCAGTTCTTC. Encoded protein: CASGDRYNEQFF.